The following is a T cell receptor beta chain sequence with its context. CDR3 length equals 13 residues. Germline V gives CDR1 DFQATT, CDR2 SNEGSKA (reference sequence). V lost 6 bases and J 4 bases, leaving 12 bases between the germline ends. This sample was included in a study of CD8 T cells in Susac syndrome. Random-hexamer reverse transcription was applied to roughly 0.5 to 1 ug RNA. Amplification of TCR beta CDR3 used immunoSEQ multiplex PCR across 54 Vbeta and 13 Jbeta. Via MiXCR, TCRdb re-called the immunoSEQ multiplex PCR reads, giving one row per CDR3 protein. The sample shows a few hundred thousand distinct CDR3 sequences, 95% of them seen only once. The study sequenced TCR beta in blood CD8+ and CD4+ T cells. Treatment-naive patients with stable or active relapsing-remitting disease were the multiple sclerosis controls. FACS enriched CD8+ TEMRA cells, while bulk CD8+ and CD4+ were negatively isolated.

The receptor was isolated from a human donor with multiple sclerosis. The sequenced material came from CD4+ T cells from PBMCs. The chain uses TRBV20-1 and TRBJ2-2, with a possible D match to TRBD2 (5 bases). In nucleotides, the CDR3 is TGCAGTGCGAGGCTAGCCGGCACCGGGGAGCTGTTTTTT. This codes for CSARLAGTGELFF.